These 27 T cell receptor beta chains came from one sample sequenced in a study of human T cells and chemical hapten exposure. MiXCR was run by TCRdb on the RACE reads, yielding one entry per CDR3 protein. The sample includes more than 85,000 distinct CDR3 sequences, around 8.8% of them seen just once. Time point indicated: pre-sensitization, week 0. Described treatment: therapeutic diphenylcyclopropenone sensitization with weekly scalp DPC. This sample comprised whole blood, obtained in connection with sensitization to the hapten diphenylcyclopropenone (DPC). All receptors derive from a man aged 40-49 years with alopecia areata. Some clones in this sample may be carry-over from other donors' samples.

The table lists this clonotype with a few counts. The chain joins TRBV7-9 to TRBJ2-3, with D possibly TRBD2 on 7 matching bases. Trimming removed 5 bases from V and 1 base from J, with 16 bases in between. This CDR3 spans 16 amino acids. Per the germline V gene, CDR1 is SEHNR and CDR2 is FQNEAQ (reference sequence). The CDR3 protein is CASSPPGAGGTDTQYF. The CDR3 DNA reads TGTGCCAGCAGCCCCCCGGGGGCGGGAGGCACAGATACGCAGTATTTT.

This clonotype was counted many times. This CDR3 is CANGTGLNSPLHF. The DNA for the CDR3 is TGTGCCAATGGAACAGGACTTAATTCACCCCTCCACTTT. V usage is TRBV6-5 and J usage is TRBJ1-6; tentative D call: TRBD1 (5 bases). Trimming pared 10 bases from V and 6 bases from J, leaving 13 bases between. Germline V CDR1 and CDR2: MNHEY, SVGAGI. CDR3 size: 13 residues.

This clonotype was recorded at least ten times. V gene TRBV10-3 combines with J gene TRBJ1-3; D is perhaps TRBD1 (5 bases). This CDR3 has 13 residues. Germline V gives CDR1 ENHRY, CDR2 SYGVKD. V lost 7 bases, J lost 7 bases, and 14 bases lay in between. CDR3 DNA sequence: TGTGCCATCAAGGGGCAGATCGGTAACACCATATATTTT. Its translation: CAIKGQIGNTIYF.

At least ten counts were recorded for this clonotype. The chain joins TRBV18 to TRBJ1-3, with 7 bases that match TRBD1. CDR1 and CDR2 from the germline V gene are KGHSH and LQKENI. After removal of 3 bases from V and 0 bases from J, the junction contained 2 bases not matched to a gene. The length of the CDR3 is 15 residues. The CDR3 sequence is CASSPGTVSGNTIYF. For the CDR3, the DNA is TGTGCCAGCTCACCGGGGACAGTCTCTGGAAACACCATATATTTT.

This clonotype was found many times. The rearrangement links TRBV7-2 to TRBJ1-4; no definite D call. The V gene's germline CDR1 is SGHTA and CDR2 FQGNSA. The CDR3 runs to 14 residues. Deletions cut 4 bases from V and 5 bases from J, with 11 bases between. The CDR3 region has the DNA TGTGCCAGCAGCTCTGGACCGTTAAATGAAAAACTGTTTTTT. It translates to CASSSGPLNEKLFF.

This clonotype appeared many times. The J gene is TRBJ1-3, the V gene TRBV5-1; 10 nucleotides agree with TRBD1. Looked up from germline, CDR1 is SGHRS and CDR2 is YFSETQ. There are 14 residues in the CDR3. J lost 8 bases, V lost 3 bases, and 5 bases had no gene match. The CDR3 DNA follows: TGCGCCAGCAGCTCCGGGACAGGGGTGGACACCATATATTTT. Residues: CASSSGTGVDTIYF.

This clonotype was counted only a few times. J is TRBJ2-2 and V is TRBV29-1; D is undetermined. V gave up 4 bases and J gave up 5 bases, with 5 bases separating them. Germline V lookup: CDR1 SQVTM, CDR2 ANQGSEA. The CDR3 runs 11 residues. This CDR3 reads CSVVRTGELFF. In DNA, the CDR3 is TGCAGCGTTGTGCGGACCGGGGAGCTGTTTTTT.

The genes are TRBV9 and TRBJ2-1, with a weak D call TRBD2 (6 bases). This CDR3 region has 15 residues. Trimming took 4 bases from V and 2 from J, leaving 13 bases between them. Germline CDR1 reads SGDLS; CDR2 reads YYNGEE. The CDR3 sequence is CASSQGLFTYNEQFF. In nucleotides, the CDR3 is TGTGCCAGCAGCCAGGGACTTTTTACCTACAATGAGCAGTTCTTC.

The table lists this clonotype with a count of one. The genes are TRBV3-1 and TRBJ2-2; 10 bases align to TRBD2. The CDR3 extends over 15 amino acids. The V and J ends lost 4 bases and 5 bases, in that order; junction bases with no gene match: 4. Germline CDR1 and CDR2: LGHDT and YNNKEL (reference sequence). CDR3 nucleotides: TGTGCCAGCAGCCTAGCGGGAGGCGGAACCGGGGAGCTGTTTTTT. Its protein product is CASSLAGGGTGELFF. The full variable domain, rest sourced from reference TRBV3-1 and TRBJ2-2, is DTAVSQTPKYLVTQMGNDKSIKCEQNLGHDTMYWYKQDSKKFLKIMFSYNNKELIINETVPNRFSPKSPDKAHLNLHINSLELGDSAVYFCASSLAGGGTGELFFGEGSRLTVL.

This clonotype was picked up many times. The V and J genes are TRBV12-3 or TRBV12-4 and TRBJ2-7; 7 nucleotides match TRBD1. This CDR3 is 13 amino acids long. The junction had 8 bases not matched to a gene; V was cut back by 7 bases and J by 5 bases. The CDR3 DNA is TGTGCCAGCACCGCGACAGGGAAAGACGAGCAGTACGTC. Amino acid sequence: CASTATGKDEQYV.

This clonotype was seen repeatedly, ten times or more. The rearrangement links TRBV29-1 to TRBJ2-1; no clear D. V dropped 4 bases and J dropped 4 bases, with 8 bases sitting between them. The CDR3 has 12 amino acids. Germline V gene sequence: CDR1 SQVTM, CDR2 ANQGSEA. CDR3 in DNA: TGCAGCGTTGCTCAAGGGTACAATGAGCAGTTCTTC. This encodes CSVAQGYNEQFF.

There are many counts of this clonotype. The chain is built from TRBV6-2 or TRBV6-3 and TRBJ2-7; D gene unclear. CDR1 is MNHEY and CDR2 is SVGEGT in the germline V gene. The CDR3 runs 11 residues. Trimming pared 5 bases from V and 7 bases from J, leaving 9 bases between. The CDR3 region has the DNA TGTGCCAGCAGTCATCGGTTGGAGCAGTACTTC. Translating gives CASSHRLEQYF.

Only a few counts were recorded for this clonotype. The V gene is TRBV5-4, the J gene TRBJ2-3, with TRBD2 matching 7 bases. With 4 bases clipped from V and 3 bases from J, the junction kept 11 bases outside the gene matches. Germline assignment: CDR1 SGHNT and CDR2 YYREEE (reference sequence). The CDR3 runs to 16 residues. CDR3 protein: CASSEARAGVTDTQYF. The CDR3 bases are TGTGCCAGCAGCGAAGCAAGGGCGGGAGTAACAGATACGCAGTATTTT.

This clonotype was seen only once. This chain connects TRBV3-1 to TRBJ2-2, with D perhaps TRBD1 or TRBD2 (5 bases each). This CDR3 spans 14 amino acids. Trimming removed 4 bases from V and 6 bases from J, with 12 bases in between. CDR1 LGHDT and CDR2 YNNKEL come from the germline V gene (reference sequence). The CDR3 loop is CASSRGSSPGELFF. The CDR3 region has the DNA TGTGCCAGCAGCCGGGGGTCTAGCCCCGGGGAGCTGTTTTTT.

This rearrangement joins TRBV29-1 to TRBJ1-2; D gene ambiguous. CDR3 length equals 12 residues. The V gene's germline CDR1 is SQVTM and CDR2 ANQGSEA. V lost 2 bases to trimming and J lost 7 bases, with 11 bases between them. Written as DNA, the CDR3 is TGCAGCGTTGAAAAGACGGCTGCTGGCTACACCTTC. It is translated as CSVEKTAAGYTF.

The chain recombines TRBV6-2 or TRBV6-3 with TRBJ1-5; D may be TRBD1 (5 bases). V was pared by 2 bases and J by 7 bases, with 15 bases between. The CDR3 is made up of 15 amino acids. The V gene's germline CDR1 is MNHEY and CDR2 SVGEGT. CDR3: CASSYGLLGAQPQHF. In nucleotides, the CDR3 is TGTGCCAGCAGTTACGGACTTCTTGGGGCACAGCCCCAGCATTTT.

This clonotype was seen repeatedly, ten times or more. The chain links TRBV3-1 to TRBJ2-3; D is perhaps TRBD1 (8 bases). V was shortened by 0 bases and J by 3 bases, with 19 bases between the two germline ends. The CDR3 length is 18 residues. CDR1 and CDR2 from the germline V gene are LGHDT and YNNKEL (reference sequence). The CDR3 DNA reads as TGTGCCAGCAGCCAAGATTTGGACAGGGAGGGAGGAACAGATACGCAGTATTTT. It specifies CASSQDLDREGGTDTQYF.

This clonotype was observed many times. CDR3 in amino acids: CASRHRGMNTEAFF. The CDR3 DNA follows: TGTGCCAGCCGACACAGGGGGATGAACACTGAAGCTTTCTTT. The chain combines TRBV25-1 with TRBJ1-1; 8 bases fit TRBD1. The CDR3 is 14 residues long. From germline, CDR1 is MGHDK and CDR2 SYGVNS. The junction had 5 bases not matched to a gene; V was cut back by 8 bases and J by 0 bases.

This clonotype was seen more than once but under ten times. This chain's CDR3 is CASSTSAGGPNEQYF. CDR3 nucleotides: TGTGCCAGCAGTACCTCCGCGGGAGGGCCGAACGAGCAGTACTTC. J is TRBJ2-7 and V is TRBV6-2 or TRBV6-3; 9 nucleotides align to TRBD2. The V and J ends lost 5 bases and 5 bases, in that order; junction bases with no gene match: 10. The CDR3 runs to 15 residues. Germline V lookup: CDR1 MNHEY, CDR2 SVGEGT.

This clonotype occurred many times. The chain couples TRBV29-1 to TRBJ2-3, with a tentative D call TRBD2 (5 bases). The V gene's germline CDR1 is SQVTM and CDR2 ANQGSEA. This CDR3 is 12 amino acids long. V shed 3 bases and J shed 3 bases, with 7 bases lying between them. DNA for the CDR3: TGCAGCGTTGACGAGGGTACAGATACGCAGTATTTT. This translates into CSVDEGTDTQYF.

The chain links TRBV10-3 to TRBJ2-3; possible D gene TRBD1, 7 bases. Trimming took off 8 bases at V and 4 bases at J, with 16 bases between the two ends. The CDR3 is 14 residues long. Germline V CDR1 and CDR2: ENHRY, SYGVKD. The chain's CDR3 is CAIHRAGGPDTQYF. CDR3 nucleotide sequence: TGTGCCATCCACAGGGCAGGGGGGCCAGATACGCAGTATTTT.

This clonotype was recorded a few times. The chain combines TRBV10-3 with TRBJ2-7, with 7 nucleotides matching TRBD1. The J segment lost 7 bases and the V segment lost 3 bases, leaving 9 bases of the junction unmatched. The CDR3 spans 14 residues. Germline V gene sequence: CDR1 ENHRY, CDR2 SYGVKD. CDR3 coding DNA: TGTGCCATCAGTGAAGGCAGGGGGACGGAAGAGCAGTACGTC. Translation gives CAISEGRGTEEQYV.

This clonotype appeared many times. The chain combines TRBV7-6 with TRBJ2-1; D remains unclear. The CDR3 has 15 residues. Germline-derived CDR1 and CDR2 are SGHVS and FNYEAQ. Trimming shortened V by 2 bases and J by 8 bases, and 16 bases separated the two germline ends. The CDR3, as DNA: TGTGCCAGCAGCTTAAACCCCGCTAGTCTCGATGAGCAGTTCTTC. Translation gives CASSLNPASLDEQFF.

The rearrangement links TRBV20-1 to TRBJ2-3, with 8 positions matching TRBD2. Germline assignment: CDR1 DFQATT and CDR2 SNEGSKA (reference sequence). With 0 bases clipped from V and 0 bases from J, the junction kept 2 bases outside the gene matches. The length of the CDR3 is 15 residues. CDR3 nucleotide sequence: TGCAGTGCTAGAGATGCTAGCGGGAGCACAGATACGCAGTATTTT. It encodes CSARDASGSTDTQYF.

A note on this clonotype: Being one base from a much bigger clone, this may be a read error. This likely comes from a read error, as the CDR3 has no conserved phenylalanine or tryptophan at its end. The V and J genes are TRBV6-2 or TRBV6-3 and TRBJ1-5, with a possible D match to TRBD1 (5 bases). Germline CDR1 reads MNHEY; CDR2 reads SVGEGT. The CDR3 length is 18 residues. The V end lost 0 bases, the J end lost 1 base, and 16 bases lay between the germline ends. The CDR3 nucleotides read TGTGCCAGCAGTTACTCGAAAAGGGACTTTTCAAGCAATCAGCCCCAGCATTCT. It encodes CASSYSKRDFSSNQPQHS.

The chain combines TRBV6-1 with TRBJ2-7, with 7 bases identical to TRBD2. The V gene's germline CDR1 is MNHNS and CDR2 SASEGT. This CDR3 spans 15 amino acids. V dropped 3 bases and J dropped 1; count of bases not matched to a gene: 6. The CDR3 reads CASSEVAGGSYEQYV. As DNA, the CDR3 is TGTGCCAGCAGTGAGGTAGCGGGCGGATCCTACGAGCAGTACGTC.

CDR3 in DNA: TGTGCCAGCAGTCACGGGGGGGTCGCCAAAAACATTCAGTACTTC. Translation gives CASSHGGVAKNIQYF. This sequence joins TRBV12-3 or TRBV12-4 and TRBJ2-4; 8 bases line up with TRBD2. J gave up 1 base and V 5 bases, and 4 bases lay outside the gene matches. This CDR3 is 15 amino acids long.